This T cell receptor (beta chain) derives from a study of a mutant IDH1 vaccine in newly diagnosed glioma. Study as a whole: The patients received vaccinations eight times, in weeks 1, 3, 5, 7, 11, 15, 19 and 23. Beginning 4-6 weeks after radiotherapy alone, or with temozolomide cycles, vaccination took place.

Only in-frame clones appear in the TCRdb table, and some are missing; sequencing was by immunoSEQ multiplex PCR. The sample consists of 60,000 or so clones, around 91% of them appearing once. Study-level results: Pseudoprogression seemed unlinked to shifts in top peripheral T cell clonotypes.

To note about this clone: The target antigen is unknown. Other DNA sequences within the sample encode an identical CDR3.

The time point: week 11, during vaccination. Topical imiquimod accompanied each vaccine dose, which consisted of 300 ug of mutant IDH1 20-mer peptide. The study enrolled donors with new WHO grade 3 or 4 IDH1-mutant, ATRX-lost astrocytomas. The CDR3 is 15 amino acids. The germline CDR1 and CDR2 sequences are LNHDA and SQIVND (reference sequence). After removal of 4 bases from V and 5 bases from J, the junction contained 9 bases not matched to a gene. Material: PBMCs, obtained from a glioma patient whose treatment included an IDH1 peptide vaccine. V gene TRBV19 combines with J gene TRBJ1-2; TRBD1 aligns across 8 bases. This clonotype was obtained from a middle-aged man with glioma. The CDR3 protein is CASSTTGGTPYGYTF. CDR3 in DNA: TGTGCCAGTAGTACTACAGGGGGTACTCCGTATGGCTACACCTTC.